This T cell receptor (beta chain) emerged from a study of cytomegalovirus exposure and HLA in healthy donors. This clone was counted a few times. What it recognizes is unknown. Broader study findings: The study had only CMV serostatus as immune exposure information. One cluster of highly shared sequence variants probably arose as a sequencing artifact.

PCR employed 60 Vbeta and 13 Jbeta primers. The method was immunoSEQ multiplex PCR; TCRdb's version includes in-frame clones alone and lacks a portion of them. The sample holds about 120,000 clones, 9.5% seen once. The V end was cut by 0 bases, the J end by 7 bases, with 7 bases between. Looked up from germline, CDR1 is LGHNA and CDR2 is YSLEER. The CDR3 consists of 13 residues. The chain carries TRBV4-3 and TRBJ1-5; possible D gene TRBD1, 5 bases. The source of this sequence is a man aged 25-45 years in good health and CMV-seronegative. The sequenced material came from PBMCs. The CDR3 DNA is TGCGCCAGCAGCCAAGACAGGGTCCAGCCCCAGCATTTT. Its protein is CASSQDRVQPQHF.